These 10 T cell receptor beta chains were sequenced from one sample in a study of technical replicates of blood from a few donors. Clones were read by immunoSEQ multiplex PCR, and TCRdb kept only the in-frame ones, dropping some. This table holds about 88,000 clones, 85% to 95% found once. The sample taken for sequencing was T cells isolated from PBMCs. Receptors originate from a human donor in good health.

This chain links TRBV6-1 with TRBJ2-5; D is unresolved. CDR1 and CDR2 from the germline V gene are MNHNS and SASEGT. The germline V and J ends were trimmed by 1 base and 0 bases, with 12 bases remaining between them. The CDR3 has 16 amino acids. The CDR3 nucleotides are TGTGCCAGCAGTGAAGGACGGAGAATGTACCAAGAGACCCAGTACTTC. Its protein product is CASSEGRRMYQETQYF.

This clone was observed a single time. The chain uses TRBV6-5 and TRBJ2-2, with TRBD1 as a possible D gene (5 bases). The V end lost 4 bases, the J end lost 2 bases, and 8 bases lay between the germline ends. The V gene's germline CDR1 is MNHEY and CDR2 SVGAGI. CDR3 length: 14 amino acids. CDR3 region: CASSSRTNTGELFF. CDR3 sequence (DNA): TGTGCCAGCAGTTCGAGGACAAACACCGGGGAGCTGTTTTTT.

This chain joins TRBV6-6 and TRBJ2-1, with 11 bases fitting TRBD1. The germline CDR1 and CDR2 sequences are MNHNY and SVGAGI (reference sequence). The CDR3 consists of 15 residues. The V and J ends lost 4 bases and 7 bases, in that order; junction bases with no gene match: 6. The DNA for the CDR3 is TGTGCCAGCAGTTCCCCGGGACAGGGGGAAAATGAGCAGTTCTTC. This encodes CASSSPGQGENEQFF.

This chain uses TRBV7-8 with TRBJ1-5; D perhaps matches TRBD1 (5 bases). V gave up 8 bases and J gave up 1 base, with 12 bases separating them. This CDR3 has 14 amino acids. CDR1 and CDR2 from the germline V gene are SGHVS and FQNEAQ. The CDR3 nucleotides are TGTGCCAGCGTCCCGGGGGTAAGCAATCAGCCCCAGCATTTT. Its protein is CASVPGVSNQPQHF.

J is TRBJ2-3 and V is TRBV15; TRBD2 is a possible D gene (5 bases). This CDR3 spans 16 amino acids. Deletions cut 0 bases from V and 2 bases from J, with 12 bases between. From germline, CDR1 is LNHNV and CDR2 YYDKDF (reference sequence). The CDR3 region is CATSREGGGLTDTQYF. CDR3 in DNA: TGTGCCACCAGCAGAGAGGGCGGCGGACTCACAGATACGCAGTATTTT.

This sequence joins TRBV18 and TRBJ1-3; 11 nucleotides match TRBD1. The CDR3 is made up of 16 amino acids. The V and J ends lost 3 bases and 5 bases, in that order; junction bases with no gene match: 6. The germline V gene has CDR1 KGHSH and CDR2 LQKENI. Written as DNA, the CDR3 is TGTGCCAGCTCACCGAGCGGACAGGGGGCGCGAAACACCATATATTTT. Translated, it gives CASSPSGQGARNTIYF.

CDR3 coding DNA: TGTGCCAGCAGTTACCGAGTATTCCAGCCCCAGCATTTT. Protein: CASSYRVFQPQHF. J is TRBJ1-5 and V is TRBV6-5; D is unresolved. The V end was cut by 2 bases, the J end by 7 bases, with 9 bases between. CDR1 is MNHEY, CDR2 SVGAGI, per germline. CDR3 length: 13 amino acids.

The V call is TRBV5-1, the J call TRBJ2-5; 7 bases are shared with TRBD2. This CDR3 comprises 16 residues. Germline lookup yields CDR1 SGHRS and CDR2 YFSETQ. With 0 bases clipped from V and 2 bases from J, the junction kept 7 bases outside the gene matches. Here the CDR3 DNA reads TGCGCCAGCAGCTTGGACTACCTAGCGGTACAAGAGACCCAGTACTTC. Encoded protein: CASSLDYLAVQETQYF.

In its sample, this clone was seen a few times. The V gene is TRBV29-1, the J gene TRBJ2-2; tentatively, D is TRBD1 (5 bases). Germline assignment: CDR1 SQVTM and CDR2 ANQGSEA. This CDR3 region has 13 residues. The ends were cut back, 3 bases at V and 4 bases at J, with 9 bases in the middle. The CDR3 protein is CSVDRGSTGELFF. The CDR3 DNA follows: TGCAGCGTTGATAGGGGTTCCACCGGGGAGCTGTTTTTT.

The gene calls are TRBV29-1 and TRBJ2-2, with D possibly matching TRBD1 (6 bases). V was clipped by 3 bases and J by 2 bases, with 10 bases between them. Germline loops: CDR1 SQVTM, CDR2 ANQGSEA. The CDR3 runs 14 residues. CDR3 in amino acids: CSVDKGTNTGELFF. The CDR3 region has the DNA TGCAGCGTTGATAAGGGGACAAACACCGGGGAGCTGTTTTTT.